A selection of T cell receptor beta chains follows, all from one sample in a study of OX40 agonist ivuxolimab in advanced cancers. Sequencing used immunoSEQ multiplex PCR; TCRdb keeps in-frame clones, though not all of them. The sample shows about 67,000 clones, roughly 84% of them seen only once. The source was CD4+ or CD8+ T cells sorted from blood, collected in a trial of the OX40 agonist ivuxolimab. These receptors all stem from an adult with an advanced solid tumor such as melanoma, head and neck, liver or kidney cancer. Both conserved end residues are part of each CDR3. D genes are given only for firm matches. Size values are once, few and many counts, or a class for expanded clones, and some rows have none.

D	J	size	V	DNA	CDR3
-	TRBJ1-2	-	TRBV6-1	TGTGCCAGCATGCTCCATTCGGGCTACACCTTC	CASMLHSGYTF
-	TRBJ1-6	-	TRBV19	TGTGCCAGTAGGATTGGCCTCCCTGGTTCACCCCTCCACTTT	CASRIGLPGSPLHF
-	TRBJ1-5	-	TRBV19	TGTGCCAGTAGCCCCATTGCAGGCTTTCAGCCCCAGCATTTT	CASSPIAGFQPQHF
TRBD2	TRBJ2-5	-	TRBV7-2	TGTGCCAGCAGCCGAGTAGCGGGGGGGGTACAAGAGACCCAGTACTTC	CASSRVAGGVQETQYF
TRBD1	TRBJ2-2	-	TRBV18	TGTGCCAGCTCGCGGGATCCGGGACAGGTCGGCTGGGAGCTGTTTTTT	CASSRDPGQVGWELFF
-	TRBJ2-5	-	TRBV2	TGTGCCAGCAGTGCCCCCGGACGGCAAGAGGCCCAGTACTTC	CASSAPGRQEAQYF
-	TRBJ2-7	once	TRBV6-1	TGTGCCAGCAGAGGCGCAGGGGTCTACGAGCAGTACTTC	CASRGAGVYEQYF
TRBD1	TRBJ1-2	-	TRBV6-1	TGTGCCAGCAGTGAAGCGACAGGGGGATATGGCTACACCTTC	CASSEATGGYGYTF
-	TRBJ2-2	-	TRBV11-2	TGTGCCAGCAGCTTAGAACTTGTCACCGGGGAGCTGTTTTTT	CASSLELVTGELFF
-	TRBJ1-5	-	TRBV19	TGTGCCAGTAGTATAGGTCCTAAGAGGGCGCGAAGCAATCAGCCCCAGCATTTT	CASSIGPKRARSNQPQHF
-	TRBJ1-1	medium-sized	TRBV5-1	TGCGCCAGCAGCGTCAACGGTGCAGGGATTGGTAGTAGAGCTTTCTTT	CASSVNGAGIGSRAFF
TRBD2	TRBJ2-1	-	TRBV18	TGTGCCAGCTCACCCACTAGCGGGACCACCTACAATGAGCAGTTCTTC	CASSPTSGTTYNEQFF
-	TRBJ1-4	-	TRBV19	TGTGCCAGTAGTACAACGGCGACTAATGAAAAACTGTTTTTT	CASSTTATNEKLFF
-	TRBJ2-5	-	TRBV7-9	TGTGCCAGCAGCCAACTCCTGAGTCGGGGGGAGACCCAGTACTTC	CASSQLLSRGETQYF
TRBD1	TRBJ2-1	-	TRBV2	TGTGCCAGCAGCCGGGACAGGGACTACAATGAGCAGTTCTTC	CASSRDRDYNEQFF
-	TRBJ2-1	-	TRBV10-3	TGTGCCATCAGGGGAGCGGTTTACAATGAGCAGTTCTTC	CAIRGAVYNEQFF
TRBD1	TRBJ1-2	-	TRBV6-5	TGTGCCAGCAGTTACGGCGGACAGGGGTATGGCTACACCTTC	CASSYGGQGYGYTF
-	TRBJ1-5	-	TRBV6-1	TGTGCCAGCAGGACAGATAATCAGCCCCAGCATTTT	CASRTDNQPQHF
TRBD1	TRBJ2-5	-	TRBV7-3	TGTGCCAGCAGCCCAAGGGACAGCTCCCAGAAGACCCAGTACTTC	CASSPRDSSQKTQYF
TRBD1	TRBJ2-1	few	TRBV10-3	TGTGCCATTCTCCCAGCGGGACAGGGAGCGAATGAGCAGTTCTTC	CAILPAGQGANEQFF
TRBD1	TRBJ2-4	-	TRBV5-8	TGTGCCAGCAGCTTGGAGGGACAGGGCGAAGCCAAAAACATTCAGTACTTC	CASSLEGQGEAKNIQYF
-	TRBJ2-3	few	TRBV4-1	TGCGCCAGCAGCCAAGAAAGCACAGATACGCAGTATTTT	CASSQESTDTQYF
-	TRBJ2-3	once	TRBV19	TGTGCCAGTAGTATCTGGGGGAAAGCCGCAGATACGCAGTATTTT	CASSIWGKAADTQYF
TRBD2	TRBJ2-3	-	TRBV9	TGTGCCAGCAGCCTACTAGCGGGTAACACAGATACGCAGTATTTT	CASSLLAGNTDTQYF
TRBD2	TRBJ2-3	-	TRBV19	TGTGCCAGTAGTATTCCCAGCGGGGGGGCTTGGGATACGCAGTATTTT	CASSIPSGGAWDTQYF
TRBD1	TRBJ2-3	-	TRBV28	TGTGCCAGCAGTATGAACAGGGGACGCACAGATACGCAGTATTTT	CASSMNRGRTDTQYF
TRBD1	TRBJ2-3	-	TRBV7-2	TGTGCCAGCAGCTTAAGCAGAGGCAGGGGGAGAACAGATACGCAGTATTTT	CASSLSRGRGRTDTQYF
TRBD1	TRBJ2-3	-	TRBV19	TGTGCCAGTTCCCCACAGGGGCCTAGAGATACGCAGTATTTT	CASSPQGPRDTQYF
-	TRBJ2-1	-	TRBV6-1	TGTGCCAGCAGTACCGAGAGGGTCAATGAGCAGTTCTTC	CASSTERVNEQFF
-	TRBJ2-7	few	TRBV28	TGTGCCAGCAGTTTACGCGACAGGCTCTACGAGCAGTACTTC	CASSLRDRLYEQYF
TRBD1	TRBJ2-5	-	TRBV4-2	TGTGCCAGCAGCCAAGAGTTAGGACAGGGTAGGGAGACCCAGTACTTC	CASSQELGQGRETQYF
TRBD1	TRBJ1-5	-	TRBV6-5	TGTGCCAGCACCCAGGGGGGGGGTCAGCCCCAGCATTTT	CASTQGGGQPQHF
TRBD1	TRBJ2-7	-	TRBV27	TGTGCCAGCAGTCCGGACAGGAGCTCCTACGAGCAGTACTTC	CASSPDRSSYEQYF
-	TRBJ2-6	-	TRBV6-1	TGTGCCAGCAGTGAAGTTAGTACAGGGACCTCTGGGGCCAACGTCCTGACTTTC	CASSEVSTGTSGANVLTF
-	TRBJ1-1	-	TRBV19	TGTGCCAGTAAGTTTGGAGGGCTTGAGAACACTGAAGCTTTCTTT	CASKFGGLENTEAFF
TRBD1	TRBJ1-3	-	TRBV9	TGTGCCAGCAGCGAAGGAGGGGGCCGTAGCTCTGGAAACACCATATATTTT	CASSEGGGRSSGNTIYF
TRBD1	TRBJ2-6	-	TRBV2	TGTGCCAGCAGTGAGGGACAGGGGGTCACTGGGGCCAACGTCCTGACTTTC	CASSEGQGVTGANVLTF
-	TRBJ1-1	once	TRBV7-2	TGTGCCAGCAGCTTAGATGGCAGGGAAGCTTTCTTT	CASSLDGREAFF
-	TRBJ1-1	-	TRBV10-2	TGCGCCAGCAGTGGGGCGAGGCAAGCTTTCTTT	CASSGARQAFF
TRBD1	TRBJ1-5	once	TRBV6-5	TGTGCCAGCAGTTTACAGGGGGGACTGCAGCCCCAGCATTTT	CASSLQGGLQPQHF
-	TRBJ2-5	-	TRBV5-1	TGCGCCAGCAGCTTGATTCCGGGGGCCGGGGAGACCCAGTACTTC	CASSLIPGAGETQYF
-	TRBJ2-7	-	TRBV9	TGTGCCAGCAGCGTAGATTTGGCTTCCGAGCAGTACTTC	CASSVDLASEQYF
-	TRBJ2-6	-	TRBV28	TGTGCCAGCAGTTCCCCGGGGCGAACGGGGGCCAACGTCCTGACTTTC	CASSSPGRTGANVLTF
-	TRBJ2-3	-	TRBV2	TGTGCCAGCAGTGGGAATAAACCAGTTACAGATACGCAGTATTTT	CASSGNKPVTDTQYF
TRBD1	TRBJ1-2	few	TRBV5-4	TGTGCCAGCAGAAAGGAGGTGGGGTTGGCAGGGGGGAACTATGGCTACACCTTC	CASRKEVGLAGGNYGYTF
-	TRBJ1-5	-	TRBV7-6	TGTGCCAGCAGCTTAGCCACAGATCAGCCCCAGCATTTT	CASSLATDQPQHF
TRBD1	TRBJ1-1	-	TRBV18	TGTGCCAGCCACCGGGAGCAGGGGGTGAACACTGAAGCTTTCTTT	CASHREQGVNTEAFF
-	TRBJ2-3	-	TRBV9	TGTGCCAGCAGCACCCGAAGGGGGACCGGAACAGATACGCAGTATTTT	CASSTRRGTGTDTQYF